The entry below gives a single T cell receptor beta chain sequence along with its context. Its antigen is unknown. The entirety of the isolated RNA underwent reverse transcription, so expressed TCRB transcripts were sequenced. The table came from immunoSEQ multiplex PCR; TCRdb's copy has only in-frame clones and leaves some out. The sample holds 600,000 or so clones, around an eighth seen once. The sample comes from a study of beta chain features in type 1 diabetes. About the research overall: Sorted cells, around 100 million in number, were examined across all samples.

Study-level findings and limits: When Type 1 diabetes patients were examined, their TCRB CDR3s proved moderately but significantly shorter in all four CD4+ subsets.

The sequenced material came from naive CD4+ T cells from blood. This TCR came from a man aged 18 to 29 with type 1 diabetes.

The CDR3 sequence: CASSPTGGRFSSPLHF. As DNA, the CDR3 is TGTGCCAGCAGCCCAACAGGGGGCCGGTTTTCTTCACCCCTCCACTTT. The chain is built from TRBV7-9 and TRBJ1-6; 9 nucleotides line up with TRBD1. The germline CDR1 and CDR2 sequences are SEHNR and FQNEAQ (reference sequence). The CDR3 runs to 16 residues. V dropped 5 bases and J dropped 9; count of bases not matched to a gene: 11.